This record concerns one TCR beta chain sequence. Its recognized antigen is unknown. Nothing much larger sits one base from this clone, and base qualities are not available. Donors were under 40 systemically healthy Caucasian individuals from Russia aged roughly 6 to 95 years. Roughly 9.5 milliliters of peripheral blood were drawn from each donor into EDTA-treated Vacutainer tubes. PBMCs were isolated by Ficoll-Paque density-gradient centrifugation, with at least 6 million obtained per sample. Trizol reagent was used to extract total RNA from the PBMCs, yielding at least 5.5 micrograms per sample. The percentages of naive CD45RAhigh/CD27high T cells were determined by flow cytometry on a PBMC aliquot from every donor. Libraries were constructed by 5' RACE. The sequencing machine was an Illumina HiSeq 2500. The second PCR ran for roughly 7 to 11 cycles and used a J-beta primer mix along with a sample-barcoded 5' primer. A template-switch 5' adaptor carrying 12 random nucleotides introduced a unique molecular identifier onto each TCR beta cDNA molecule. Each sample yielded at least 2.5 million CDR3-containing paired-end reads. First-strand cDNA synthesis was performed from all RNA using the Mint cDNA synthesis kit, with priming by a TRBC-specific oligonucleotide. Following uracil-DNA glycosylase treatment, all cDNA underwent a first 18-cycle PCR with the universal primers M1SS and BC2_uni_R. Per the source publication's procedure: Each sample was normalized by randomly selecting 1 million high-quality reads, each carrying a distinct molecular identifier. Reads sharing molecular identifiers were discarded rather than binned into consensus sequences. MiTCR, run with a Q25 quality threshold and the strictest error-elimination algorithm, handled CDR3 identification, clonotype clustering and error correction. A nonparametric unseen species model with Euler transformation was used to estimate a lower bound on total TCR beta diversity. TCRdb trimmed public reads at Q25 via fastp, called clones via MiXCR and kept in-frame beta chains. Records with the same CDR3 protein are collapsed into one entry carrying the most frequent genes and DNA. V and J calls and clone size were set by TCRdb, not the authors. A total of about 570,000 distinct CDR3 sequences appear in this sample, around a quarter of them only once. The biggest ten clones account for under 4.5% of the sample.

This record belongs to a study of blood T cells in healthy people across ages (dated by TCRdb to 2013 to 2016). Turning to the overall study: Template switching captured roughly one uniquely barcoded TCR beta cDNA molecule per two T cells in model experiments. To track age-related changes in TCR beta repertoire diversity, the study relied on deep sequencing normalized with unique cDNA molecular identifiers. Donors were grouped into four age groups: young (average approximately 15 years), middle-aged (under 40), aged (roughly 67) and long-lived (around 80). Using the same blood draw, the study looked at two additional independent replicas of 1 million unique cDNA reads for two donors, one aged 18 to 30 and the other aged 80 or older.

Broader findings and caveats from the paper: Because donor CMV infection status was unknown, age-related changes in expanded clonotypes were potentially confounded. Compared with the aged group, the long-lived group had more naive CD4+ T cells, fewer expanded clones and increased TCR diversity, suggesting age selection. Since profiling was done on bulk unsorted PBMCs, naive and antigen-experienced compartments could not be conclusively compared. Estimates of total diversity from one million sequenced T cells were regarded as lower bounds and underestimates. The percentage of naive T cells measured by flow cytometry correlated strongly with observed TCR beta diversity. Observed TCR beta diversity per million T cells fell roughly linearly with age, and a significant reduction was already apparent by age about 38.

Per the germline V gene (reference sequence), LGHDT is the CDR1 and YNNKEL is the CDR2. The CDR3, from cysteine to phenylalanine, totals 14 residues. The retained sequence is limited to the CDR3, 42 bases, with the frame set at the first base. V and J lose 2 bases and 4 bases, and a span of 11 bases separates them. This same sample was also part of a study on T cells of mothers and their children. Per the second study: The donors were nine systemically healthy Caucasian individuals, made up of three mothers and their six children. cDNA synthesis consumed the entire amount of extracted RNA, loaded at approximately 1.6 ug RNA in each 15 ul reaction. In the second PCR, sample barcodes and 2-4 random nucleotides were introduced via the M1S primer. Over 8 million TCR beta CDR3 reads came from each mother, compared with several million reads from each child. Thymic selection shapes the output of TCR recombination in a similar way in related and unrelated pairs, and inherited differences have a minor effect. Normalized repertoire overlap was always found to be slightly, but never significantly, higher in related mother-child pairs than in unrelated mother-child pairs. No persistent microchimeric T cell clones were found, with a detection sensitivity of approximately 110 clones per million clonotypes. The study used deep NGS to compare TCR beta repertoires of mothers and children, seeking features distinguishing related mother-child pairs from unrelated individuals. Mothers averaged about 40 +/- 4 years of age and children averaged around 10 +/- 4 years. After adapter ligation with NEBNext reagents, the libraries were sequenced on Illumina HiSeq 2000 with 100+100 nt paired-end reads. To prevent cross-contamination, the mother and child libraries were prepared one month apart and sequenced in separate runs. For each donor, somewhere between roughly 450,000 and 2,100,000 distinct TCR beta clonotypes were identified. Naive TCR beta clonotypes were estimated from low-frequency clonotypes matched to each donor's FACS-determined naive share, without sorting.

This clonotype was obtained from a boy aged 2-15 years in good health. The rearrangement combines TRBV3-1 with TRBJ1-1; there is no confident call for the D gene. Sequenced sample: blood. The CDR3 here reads CASSQRTEGTEAFF. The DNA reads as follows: TGTGCCAGCAGCCAAAGAACAGAGGGCACTGAAGCTTTCTTT.